This TCR beta chain derives from a study of shared clonotypes between healthy human individuals. Germline CDR1 is LNHDA and CDR2 is SQIVND (reference sequence). V lost 4 bases, J lost 12 bases, and 9 bases stayed unmatched. CDR3 length: 12 residues. Authors' processing steps: ImmunoSEQ output lacked quality scores and full-length reads, limiting matched filtering. Data came from immunoSEQ multiplex PCR; TCRdb stores just in-frame clones and leaves some out. V and J calls and clone size are as listed in that table; D and trimming were resolved from the DNA. This table has 600,000 to 750,000 clones, around 72% appearing once.

V is TRBV19 and J is TRBJ2-7; 7 positions match TRBD1. Sequenced material: memory CD4+ T cells sorted from blood. Subset described: CD45RA-negative fraction. The sequence was obtained from a woman aged 30 to 39 in good health. The CDR3 DNA reads TGTGCCAGTAGTACAAGACAGGGTTTACCGTACTTC. It encodes CASSTRQGLPYF.